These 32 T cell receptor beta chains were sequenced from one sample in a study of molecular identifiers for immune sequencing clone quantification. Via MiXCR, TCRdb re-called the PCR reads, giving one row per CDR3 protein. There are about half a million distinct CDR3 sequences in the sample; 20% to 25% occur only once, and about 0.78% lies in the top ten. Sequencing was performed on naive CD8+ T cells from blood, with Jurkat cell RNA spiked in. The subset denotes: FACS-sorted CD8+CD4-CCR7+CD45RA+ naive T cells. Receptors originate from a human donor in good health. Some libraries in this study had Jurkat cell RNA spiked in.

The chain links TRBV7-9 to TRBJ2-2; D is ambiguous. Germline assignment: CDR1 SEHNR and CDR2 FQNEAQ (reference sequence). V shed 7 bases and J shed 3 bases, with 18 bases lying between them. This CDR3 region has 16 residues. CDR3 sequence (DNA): TGTGCCAGCAACTCAGTAGCTGGAGACGACACCGGGGAGCTGTTTTTT. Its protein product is CASNSVAGDDTGELFF.

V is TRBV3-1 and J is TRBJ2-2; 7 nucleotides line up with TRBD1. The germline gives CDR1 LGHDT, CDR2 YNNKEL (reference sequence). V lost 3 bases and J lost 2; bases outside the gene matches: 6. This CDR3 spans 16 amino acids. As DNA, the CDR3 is TGTGCCAGCAGCCACTACGACAGGGACAACACCGGGGAGCTGTTTTTT. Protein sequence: CASSHYDRDNTGELFF.

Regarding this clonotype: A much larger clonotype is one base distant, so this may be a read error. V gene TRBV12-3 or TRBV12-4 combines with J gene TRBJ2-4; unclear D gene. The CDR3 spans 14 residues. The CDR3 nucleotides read TGTGTCAGCAGTGCGAGTGCGGACAAAAACATTCAGTACTTC. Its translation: CVSSASADKNIQYF.

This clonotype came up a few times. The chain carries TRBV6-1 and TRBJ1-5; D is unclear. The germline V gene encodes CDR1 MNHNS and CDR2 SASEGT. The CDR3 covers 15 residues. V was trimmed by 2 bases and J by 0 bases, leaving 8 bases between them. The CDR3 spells CASSEYLFSNQPQHF. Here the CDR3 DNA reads TGTGCCAGCAGTGAATACCTTTTTAGCAATCAGCCCCAGCATTTT.

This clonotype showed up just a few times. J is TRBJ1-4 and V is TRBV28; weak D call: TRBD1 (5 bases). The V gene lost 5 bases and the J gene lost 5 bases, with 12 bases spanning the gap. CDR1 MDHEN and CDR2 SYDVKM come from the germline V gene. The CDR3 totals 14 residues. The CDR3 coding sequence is TGTGCCAGCAGTCCGGACAAGACGAATGAAAAACTGTTTTTT. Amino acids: CASSPDKTNEKLFF. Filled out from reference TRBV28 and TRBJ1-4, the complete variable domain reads DVKVTQSSRYLVKRTGEKVFLECVQDMDHENMFWYRQDPGLGLRLIYFSYDVKMKEKGDIPEGYSVSREKKERFSLILESASTNQTSMYLCASSPDKTNEKLFFGSGTQLSVL.

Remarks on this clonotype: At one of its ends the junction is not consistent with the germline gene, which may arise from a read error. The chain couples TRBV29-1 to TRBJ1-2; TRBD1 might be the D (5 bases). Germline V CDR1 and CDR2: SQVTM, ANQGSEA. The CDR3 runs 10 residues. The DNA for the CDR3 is TGCAGCGTTGCACAAGGGGAGCCTCACTTC. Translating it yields CSVAQGEPHF.

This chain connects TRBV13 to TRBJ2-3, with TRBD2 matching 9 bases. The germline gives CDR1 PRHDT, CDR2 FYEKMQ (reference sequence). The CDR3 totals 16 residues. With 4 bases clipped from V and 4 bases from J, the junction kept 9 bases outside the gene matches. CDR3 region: CASSSRPAGGPDTQYF. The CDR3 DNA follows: TGTGCCAGCAGCTCCAGACCAGCGGGAGGCCCAGATACGCAGTATTTT.

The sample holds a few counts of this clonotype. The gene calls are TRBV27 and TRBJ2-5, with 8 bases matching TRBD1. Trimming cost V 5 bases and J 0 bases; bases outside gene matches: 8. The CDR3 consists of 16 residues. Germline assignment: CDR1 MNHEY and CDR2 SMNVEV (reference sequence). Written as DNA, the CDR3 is TGTGCCAGCAGTATACAGGGGGTTGGTTACCAAGAGACCCAGTACTTC. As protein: CASSIQGVGYQETQYF.

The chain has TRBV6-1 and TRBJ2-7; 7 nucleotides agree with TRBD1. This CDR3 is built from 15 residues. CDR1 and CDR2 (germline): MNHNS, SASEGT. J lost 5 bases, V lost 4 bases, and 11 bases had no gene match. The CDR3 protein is CASSAPTGSWDEQYF. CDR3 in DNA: TGTGCCAGCAGTGCCCCGACAGGGAGCTGGGACGAGCAGTACTTC.

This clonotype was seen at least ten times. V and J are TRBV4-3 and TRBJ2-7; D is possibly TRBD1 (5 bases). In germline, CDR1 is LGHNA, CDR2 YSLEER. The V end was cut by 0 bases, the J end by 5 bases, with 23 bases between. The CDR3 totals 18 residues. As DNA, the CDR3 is TGCGCCAGCAGCCAAGATGTTGTACAGGCCAGGGTTGTCGACGAGCAGTACTTC. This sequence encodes CASSQDVVQARVVDEQYF.

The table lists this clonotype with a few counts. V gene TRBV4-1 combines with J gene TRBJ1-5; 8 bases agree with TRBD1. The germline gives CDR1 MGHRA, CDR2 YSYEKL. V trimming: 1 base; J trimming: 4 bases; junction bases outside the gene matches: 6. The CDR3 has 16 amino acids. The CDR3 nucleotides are TGCGCCAGCAGCCAAGCCCCAGGGGGCTCTAATCAGCCCCAGCATTTT. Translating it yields CASSQAPGGSNQPQHF.

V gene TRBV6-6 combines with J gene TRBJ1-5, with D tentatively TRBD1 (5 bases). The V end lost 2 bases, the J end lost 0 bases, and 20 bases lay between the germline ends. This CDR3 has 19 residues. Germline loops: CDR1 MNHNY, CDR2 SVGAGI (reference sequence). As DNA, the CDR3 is TGTGCCAGCAGTTACCTTACATTGACAGACTATAATAGCAATCAGCCCCAGCATTTT. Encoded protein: CASSYLTLTDYNSNQPQHF.

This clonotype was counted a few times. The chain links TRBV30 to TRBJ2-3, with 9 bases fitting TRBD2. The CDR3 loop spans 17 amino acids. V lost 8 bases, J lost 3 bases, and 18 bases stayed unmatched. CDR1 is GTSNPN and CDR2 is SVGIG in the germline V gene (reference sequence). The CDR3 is CARGLDGAGGLTDTQYF. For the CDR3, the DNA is TGTGCCCGGGGACTCGACGGAGCGGGGGGCCTGACAGATACGCAGTATTTT.

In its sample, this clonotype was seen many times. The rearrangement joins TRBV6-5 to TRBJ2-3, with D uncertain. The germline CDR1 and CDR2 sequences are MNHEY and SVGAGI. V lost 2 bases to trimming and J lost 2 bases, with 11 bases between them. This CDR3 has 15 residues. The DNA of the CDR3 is TGTGCCAGCAGTTACGGACCGGTACACACAGATACGCAGTATTTT. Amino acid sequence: CASSYGPVHTDTQYF.

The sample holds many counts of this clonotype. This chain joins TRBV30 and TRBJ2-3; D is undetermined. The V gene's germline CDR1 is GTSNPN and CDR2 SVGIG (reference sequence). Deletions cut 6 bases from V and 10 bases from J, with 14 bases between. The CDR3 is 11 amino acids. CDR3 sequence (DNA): TGTGCCTGTCAACTCGGTGATTCGCAGTATTTT. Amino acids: CACQLGDSQYF.

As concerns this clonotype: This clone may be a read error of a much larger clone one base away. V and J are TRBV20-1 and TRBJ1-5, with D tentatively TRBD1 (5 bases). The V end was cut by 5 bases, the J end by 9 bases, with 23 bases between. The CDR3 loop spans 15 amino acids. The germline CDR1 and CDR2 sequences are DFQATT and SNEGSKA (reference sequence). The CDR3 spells CSAPPLGGILAPQHF. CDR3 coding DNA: TGCAGTGCTCCCCCACTGGGGGGGATTCTTGCGCCCCAGCATTTT.

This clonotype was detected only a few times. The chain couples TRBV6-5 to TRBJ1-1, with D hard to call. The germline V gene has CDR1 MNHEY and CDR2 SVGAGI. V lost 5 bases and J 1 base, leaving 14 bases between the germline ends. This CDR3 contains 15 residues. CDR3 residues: CASSTPQDGNTEAFF. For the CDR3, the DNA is TGTGCCAGCAGTACCCCCCAGGACGGGAACACTGAAGCTTTCTTT.

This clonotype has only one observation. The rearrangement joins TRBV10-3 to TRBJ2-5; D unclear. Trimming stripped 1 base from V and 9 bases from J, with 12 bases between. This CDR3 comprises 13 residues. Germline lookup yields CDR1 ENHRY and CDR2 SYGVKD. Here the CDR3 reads CAISEFKFEAQYF. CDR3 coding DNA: TGTGCCATCAGTGAGTTCAAATTCGAGGCCCAGTACTTC.

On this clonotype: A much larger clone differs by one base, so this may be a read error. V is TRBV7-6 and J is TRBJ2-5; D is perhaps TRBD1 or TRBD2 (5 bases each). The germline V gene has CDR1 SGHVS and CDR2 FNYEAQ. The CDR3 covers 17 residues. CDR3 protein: CASSLNWDPSKPETRYF. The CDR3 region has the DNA TGTGCCAGCAGCTTAAACTGGGACCCCAGTAAACCAGAGACCCGGTACTTC.

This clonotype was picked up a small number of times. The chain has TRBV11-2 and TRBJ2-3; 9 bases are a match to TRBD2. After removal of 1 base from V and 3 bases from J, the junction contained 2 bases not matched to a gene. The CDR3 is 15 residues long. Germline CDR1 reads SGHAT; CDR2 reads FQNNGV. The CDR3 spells CASSLVSGRTDTQYF. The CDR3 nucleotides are TGTGCCAGCAGCTTAGTTAGCGGGAGAACAGATACGCAGTATTTT.

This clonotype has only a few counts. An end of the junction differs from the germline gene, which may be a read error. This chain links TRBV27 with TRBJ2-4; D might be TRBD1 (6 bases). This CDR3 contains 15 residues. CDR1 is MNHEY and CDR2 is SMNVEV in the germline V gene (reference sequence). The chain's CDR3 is CAGSLNWGLGNIQYF. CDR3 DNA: TGTGCCGGCAGTTTAAATTGGGGGCTGGGAAACATTCAGTACTTC.

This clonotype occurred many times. This chain's CDR3 is CASSHGTSSYEQYF. The CDR3 region has the DNA TGTGCCAGCAGCCACGGGACTAGCTCCTACGAGCAGTACTTC. This chain joins TRBV13 and TRBJ2-7, with 8 bases aligning to TRBD2. After removal of 5 bases from V and 0 bases from J, the junction contained 3 bases not matched to a gene. Germline lookup yields CDR1 PRHDT and CDR2 FYEKMQ (reference sequence). There are 14 residues in the CDR3.

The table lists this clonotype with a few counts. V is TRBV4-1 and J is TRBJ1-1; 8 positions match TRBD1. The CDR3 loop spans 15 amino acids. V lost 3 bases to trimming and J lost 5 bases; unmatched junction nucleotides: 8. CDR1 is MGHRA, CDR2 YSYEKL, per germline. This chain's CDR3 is CASSQNDRGGTEAFF. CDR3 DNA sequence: TGCGCCAGCAGCCAGAACGACAGGGGAGGGACTGAAGCTTTCTTT.

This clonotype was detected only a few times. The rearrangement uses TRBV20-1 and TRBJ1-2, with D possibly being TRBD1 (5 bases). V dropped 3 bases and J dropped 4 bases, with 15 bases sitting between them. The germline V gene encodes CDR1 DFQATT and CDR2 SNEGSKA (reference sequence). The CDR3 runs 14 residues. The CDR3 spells CSASEEGRSYGYTF. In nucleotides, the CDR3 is TGCAGTGCTAGTGAGGAGGGGAGGAGCTATGGCTACACCTTC.

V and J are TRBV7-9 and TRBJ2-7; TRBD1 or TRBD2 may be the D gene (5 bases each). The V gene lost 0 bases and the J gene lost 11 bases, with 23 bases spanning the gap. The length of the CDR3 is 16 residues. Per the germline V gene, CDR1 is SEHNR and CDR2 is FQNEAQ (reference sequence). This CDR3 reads CASSLASGTFLLGKYF. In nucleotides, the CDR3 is TGTGCCAGCAGCTTAGCCTCCGGGACGTTCCTCCTCGGAAAGTACTTC.

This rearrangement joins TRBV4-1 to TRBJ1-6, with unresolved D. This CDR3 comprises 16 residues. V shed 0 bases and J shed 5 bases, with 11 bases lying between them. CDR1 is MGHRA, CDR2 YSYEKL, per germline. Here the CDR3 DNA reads TGCGCCAGCAGCCAAGATAGGGCAGTCAATAATTCACCCCTCCACTTT. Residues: CASSQDRAVNNSPLHF.

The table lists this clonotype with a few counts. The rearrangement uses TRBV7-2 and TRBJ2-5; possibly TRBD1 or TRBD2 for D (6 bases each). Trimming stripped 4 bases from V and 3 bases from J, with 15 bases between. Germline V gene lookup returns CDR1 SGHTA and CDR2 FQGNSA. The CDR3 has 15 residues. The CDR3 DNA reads TGTGCCAGCAGCTCCCCGGGGGCCGGCGAAGAGACCCAGTACTTC. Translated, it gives CASSSPGAGEETQYF.

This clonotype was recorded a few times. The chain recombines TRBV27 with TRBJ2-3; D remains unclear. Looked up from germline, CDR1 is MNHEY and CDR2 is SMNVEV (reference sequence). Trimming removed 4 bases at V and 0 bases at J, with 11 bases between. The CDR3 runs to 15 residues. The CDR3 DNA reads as TGTGCCAGCAGTTCCGGACGGATTAGCACAGATACGCAGTATTTT. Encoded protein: CASSSGRISTDTQYF.

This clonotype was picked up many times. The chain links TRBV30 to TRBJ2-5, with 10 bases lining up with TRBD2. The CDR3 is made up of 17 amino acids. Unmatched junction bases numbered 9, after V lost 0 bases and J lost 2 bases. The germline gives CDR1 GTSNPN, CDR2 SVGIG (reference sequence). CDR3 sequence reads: CAWSVRPGLAIQETQYF. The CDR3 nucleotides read TGTGCCTGGAGTGTACGGCCGGGACTAGCGATTCAAGAGACCCAGTACTTC.

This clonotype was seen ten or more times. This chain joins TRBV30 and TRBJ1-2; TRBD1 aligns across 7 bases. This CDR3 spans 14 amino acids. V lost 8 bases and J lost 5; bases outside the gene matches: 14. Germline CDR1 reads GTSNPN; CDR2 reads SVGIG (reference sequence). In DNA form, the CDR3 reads TGTGCCAAGGGGGCCCAGACTCCAGGGTATGGCTACACCTTC. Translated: CAKGAQTPGYGYTF. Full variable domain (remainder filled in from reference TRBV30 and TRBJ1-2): SQTIHQWPATLVQPVGSPLSLECTVEGTSNPNLYWYRQAAGRGLQLLFYSVGIGQISSEVPQNLSASRPQDRQFILSSKKLLLSDSGFYLCAKGAQTPGYGYTFGSGTRLTVV.

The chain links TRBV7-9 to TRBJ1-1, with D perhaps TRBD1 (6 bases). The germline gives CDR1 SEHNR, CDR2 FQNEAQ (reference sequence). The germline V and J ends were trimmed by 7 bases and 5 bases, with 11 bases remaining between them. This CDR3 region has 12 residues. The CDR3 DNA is TGTGCCAGCACAGGGGAGAGTACTGAAGCTTTCTTT. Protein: CASTGESTEAFF.

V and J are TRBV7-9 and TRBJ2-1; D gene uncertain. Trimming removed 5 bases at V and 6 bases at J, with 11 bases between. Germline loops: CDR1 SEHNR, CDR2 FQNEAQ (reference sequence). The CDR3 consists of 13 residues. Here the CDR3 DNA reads TGTGCCAGCAGCCCAACAGTGTGCAATGAGCAGTTCTTC. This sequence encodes CASSPTVCNEQFF.